This T cell receptor beta chain stems from a study of OX40 agonist ivuxolimab in advanced cancers. The wider study: Three individuals attained partial responses, comprising one hepatocellular carcinoma case and two cutaneous melanoma cases.

As to this clone: One junction end disagrees with the germline gene, perhaps due to a read error.

Germline V CDR1 and CDR2: MNHNS, SASEGT. This CDR3 contains 15 residues. TCRdb keeps only in-frame clones here, not all; method: immunoSEQ multiplex PCR. This sample has tens of thousands of clones, with around 90% found just once. This clonotype was obtained from an adult with an advanced solid tumor such as melanoma, head and neck, liver or kidney cancer. The sample here was CD4+ or CD8+ T cells sorted from blood, taken in a trial of the OX40 agonist ivuxolimab. J is TRBJ1-5 and V is TRBV6-1; 11 positions match TRBD1. The CDR3 sequence is CASNEGTGGSQPQHF. The CDR3 coding sequence is TGTGCCAGCAATGAAGGGACAGGGGGAAGTCAGCCCCAGCATTTT.